This passage covers 30 T cell receptor beta chains from one sample sequenced in a study of cytomegalovirus exposure and HLA in healthy donors. Amplification used 60 Vbeta primers and 13 Jbeta primers. The method was immunoSEQ multiplex PCR; TCRdb's version includes in-frame clones alone and lacks a portion of them. The sample holds roughly 150,000 clones; roughly 80% are singletons and the top ten take 2% to 2.5%. What was sequenced was PBMCs. The receptors originated from a male donor in good health and CMV-seronegative.

The chain links TRBV14 to TRBJ2-5; 9 nucleotides match TRBD1. There are 14 residues in the CDR3. Germline CDR1 reads SGHDN; CDR2 reads FVKESK. V was pared by 3 bases and J by 3 bases, with 2 bases of the junction left unmatched. The CDR3 DNA reads as TGTGCCAGCAGCCAGAGGGACAGGGAAGAGACCCAGTACTTC. It encodes CASSQRDREETQYF.

The chain combines TRBV5-4 with TRBJ2-5, with a tentative D call TRBD2 (5 bases). V lost 4 bases and J lost 4, with 17 bases in between. The CDR3 totals 15 residues. Germline loops: CDR1 SGHNT, CDR2 YYREEE (reference sequence). CDR3 sequence (DNA): TGTGCCAGCAGCGTGGCGGCGGGTGTAAGAGAGACCCAGTACTTC. This encodes CASSVAAGVRETQYF.

The chain is built from TRBV5-6 and TRBJ2-3; D not certain. Germline assignment: CDR1 SGHDT and CDR2 YYEEEE. CDR3 length: 14 residues. V was cut by 4 bases and J by 3 bases, with 12 bases left in between. Written as DNA, the CDR3 is TGTGCCAGCAGCCCTGGGCGTAGTACAGATACGCAGTATTTT. Protein: CASSPGRSTDTQYF.

This sequence joins TRBV7-9 and TRBJ2-5; tentative D call: TRBD2 (6 bases). The CDR3 has 16 residues. Germline V CDR1 and CDR2: SEHNR, FQNEAQ (reference sequence). The ends were cut back, 2 bases at V and 0 bases at J, with 13 bases in the middle. CDR3 loop: CASSLSAGRHQETQYF. DNA for the CDR3: TGTGCCAGCAGCTTATCGGCGGGACGCCACCAAGAGACCCAGTACTTC.

This rearrangement joins TRBV2 to TRBJ2-3; TRBD1 aligns across 7 bases. The CDR3 has 15 amino acids. V gave up 6 bases and J gave up 0 bases; unmatched junction bases: 6. Per germline, CDR1 SNHLY and CDR2 FYNNEI. CDR3 sequence reads: CASRIRGPSTDTQYF. CDR3 bases: TGTGCCAGCAGGATTAGGGGGCCTAGCACAGATACGCAGTATTTT.

This chain connects TRBV7-2 to TRBJ2-7; TRBD2 aligns across 9 bases. V lost 2 bases to trimming and J lost 2 bases; unmatched junction nucleotides: 1. The CDR3 extends over 14 amino acids. Germline lookup yields CDR1 SGHTA and CDR2 FQGNSA. CDR3 region: CASSLSSGAYEQYF. Written as DNA, the CDR3 is TGTGCCAGCAGCTTATCTAGCGGGGCCTACGAGCAGTACTTC.

The V gene is TRBV6-5, the J gene TRBJ1-6; weak D call: TRBD1 (5 bases). The germline V gene has CDR1 MNHEY and CDR2 SVGAGI. The CDR3 loop spans 14 amino acids. V lost 10 bases and J lost 8, with 18 bases in between. The CDR3 DNA follows: TGTGCCACCCGGCGACAGCCCAGGGATTCACCCCTCCACTTT. Translation gives CATRRQPRDSPLHF.

The chain employs TRBV28 and TRBJ2-1; D is perhaps TRBD2 (5 bases). The germline V gene has CDR1 MDHEN and CDR2 SYDVKM. The CDR3 runs to 16 residues. V lost 4 bases and J 1 base, leaving 14 bases between the germline ends. The CDR3 protein is CASSSPGGASYNEQFF. In nucleotides, the CDR3 is TGTGCCAGCAGTTCCCCCGGAGGTGCTTCCTACAATGAGCAGTTCTTC.

This clone came up once. The chain has TRBV30 and TRBJ2-3, with 7 bases fitting TRBD1. J was trimmed by 4 bases and V by 5 bases; bases with no gene match: 9. Germline V gives CDR1 GTSNPN, CDR2 SVGIG (reference sequence). This CDR3 spans 14 amino acids. CDR3 sequence reads: CAWGRQGGADTQYF. DNA of the CDR3: TGTGCCTGGGGTAGACAGGGCGGCGCAGATACGCAGTATTTT.

The chain uses TRBV25-1 and TRBJ2-7; D is undetermined. The germline V gene has CDR1 MGHDK and CDR2 SYGVNS. This CDR3 comprises 14 residues. Deletions cut 0 bases from V and 7 bases from J, with 13 bases between. The CDR3 region is CASSEYAAFGEQYF. As DNA, the CDR3 is TGTGCCAGCAGTGAATACGCCGCCTTCGGGGAGCAGTACTTC.

This clone was seen a few times. The CDR3 sequence is CATSRDLRVAEQYF. In DNA, the CDR3 is TGTGCCACCAGCAGAGATTTGAGGGTAGCTGAGCAGTACTTC. The rearrangement uses TRBV15 and TRBJ2-7; a weak D match, TRBD2 (5 bases). The length of the CDR3 is 14 residues. Germline CDR1 LNHNV, CDR2 YYDKDF (reference sequence). The V end was cut by 0 bases, the J end by 7 bases, with 13 bases between.

Notes on this clone: Sequence at one end of the junction differs from germline and may be a read error. This chain connects TRBV5-6 to TRBJ2-7; weak D call: TRBD1 (6 bases). The length of the CDR3 is 15 residues. The germline V gene has CDR1 SGHDT and CDR2 YYEEEE. CDR3 loop: CASNLVDRHTGEQYF. CDR3 sequence (DNA): TGTGCCAGCAACTTGGTCGACAGGCATACTGGGGAGCAGTACTTC.

This clone appeared once. The chain employs TRBV5-1 and TRBJ2-1, with 8 bases that match TRBD2. V trimming: 1 base; J trimming: 12 bases; junction bases outside the gene matches: 12. Looked up from germline, CDR1 is SGHRS and CDR2 is YFSETQ. CDR3 length equals 15 residues. The DNA of the CDR3 is TGCGCCAGCAGCTTGACGGGGGGGCTTACAAGATGGCAGTTCTTC. It is translated as CASSLTGGLTRWQFF.

The chain employs TRBV29-1 and TRBJ2-3; 7 nucleotides align to TRBD2. The trim removed 4 bases at V and 2 bases at J, leaving 6 bases unmatched. There are 14 residues in the CDR3. Germline V CDR1 and CDR2: SQVTM, ANQGSEA. The CDR3 DNA reads as TGCAGCGTTGCCCCTAGCGGCAACACAGATACGCAGTATTTT. It yields the protein CSVAPSGNTDTQYF.

V gene TRBV6-5 combines with J gene TRBJ2-5, with 8 bases lining up with TRBD1. The better agreement between TRBJ2-7 and the DNA end casts doubt on the J call. Germline lookup yields CDR1 MNHEY and CDR2 SVGAGI. The CDR3 is 13 amino acids. This CDR3 reads CASMGTGSYEQYF. For the CDR3, the DNA is TGTGCCAGCATGGGGACAGGATCGTACGAGCAGTACTTC.

The gene calls are TRBV28 and TRBJ1-3; no definite D call. This CDR3 contains 17 residues. The V end was cut by 3 bases, the J end by 1 base, with 16 bases between. CDR1 is MDHEN and CDR2 is SYDVKM in the germline V gene. CDR3 nucleotide sequence: TGTGCCAGCAGTTTCACGGGGTTGTCGGGATCTGGAAACACCATATATTTT. Translation: CASSFTGLSGSGNTIYF.

V and J are TRBV9 and TRBJ1-3; D is uncertain. The CDR3 is 17 amino acids. Germline V lookup: CDR1 SGDLS, CDR2 YYNGEE. Trimming shortened V by 0 bases and J by 4 bases, and 17 bases separated the two germline ends. The CDR3 spells CASSVGSGGGSGNTIYF. The CDR3, as DNA: TGTGCCAGCAGCGTAGGCTCGGGCGGAGGTTCGGGAAACACCATATATTTT.

This chain connects TRBV7-3 to TRBJ2-3, with D hard to call. CDR3 length: 14 amino acids. The germline V and J ends were trimmed by 5 bases and 0 bases, with 9 bases remaining between them. The germline CDR1 and CDR2 sequences are SGHTA and FQGTGA. DNA of the CDR3: TGTGCCAGCAGCCCAGGCCCTAGCACAGATACGCAGTATTTT. Protein sequence: CASSPGPSTDTQYF.

The rearrangement joins TRBV2 to TRBJ2-7; D not certain. V was shortened by 5 bases and J by 3 bases, with 14 bases between the two germline ends. This CDR3 comprises 14 residues. Germline values: CDR1 SNHLY, CDR2 FYNNEI. DNA for the CDR3: TGTGCCAGCAGTAAACGAGGTTCCTTCTACGAGCAGTACTTC. Its translation: CASSKRGSFYEQYF.

On this clone: One end of the junction is discordant with germline, which a read error may explain. The V gene is TRBV29-1, the J gene TRBJ1-2; 8 bases match TRBD1. The germline CDR1 and CDR2 sequences are SQVTM and ANQGSEA. The CDR3 is 13 residues long. The CDR3 here is CSVEGQARYGYPF. In nucleotides, the CDR3 is TGCAGCGTTGAGGGACAGGCCCGCTATGGCTACCCCTTC.

This rearrangement joins TRBV6-4 to TRBJ1-5; 8 nucleotides line up with TRBD1. Trimming took 4 bases from V and 3 from J; bases not matched to a gene: 2. The CDR3 extends over 14 amino acids. CDR1 is MRHNA and CDR2 is SNTAGT in the germline V gene. The CDR3, as DNA: TGTGCCAGCAGTGCGACAGGGGACAATCAGCCCCAGCATTTT. Translating it yields CASSATGDNQPQHF.

A few counts support this clone. The chain links TRBV4-3 to TRBJ1-4, with 8 bases lining up with TRBD1. After removal of 0 bases from V and 7 bases from J, the junction contained 4 bases not matched to a gene. This CDR3 has 15 amino acids. CDR1 is LGHNA, CDR2 YSLEER, per germline. The CDR3 bases are TGCGCCAGCAGCCAAGATTACAGGGGGACTGAAAAACTGTTTTTT. This translates into CASSQDYRGTEKLFF.

The V call is TRBV27, the J call TRBJ2-7, with D possibly TRBD1 on 6 matching bases. The CDR3 extends over 14 amino acids. CDR1 is MNHEY, CDR2 SMNVEV, per germline (reference sequence). Trimming took 5 bases from V and 0 from J, leaving 11 bases between them. The CDR3 reads CASSPWDNSYEQYF. CDR3 DNA: TGTGCCAGCAGTCCCTGGGACAACTCCTACGAGCAGTACTTC.

This clone has just one count. The rearrangement uses TRBV27 and TRBJ1-3; 7 bases match TRBD1. This CDR3 region has 14 residues. In germline, CDR1 is MNHEY, CDR2 SMNVEV (reference sequence). V trimming: 6 bases; J trimming: 4 bases; junction bases outside the gene matches: 6. The CDR3 DNA follows: TGTGCCAGCAGAGTGACAGGGTACGGAAACACCATATATTTT. Translation gives CASRVTGYGNTIYF.

The rearrangement uses TRBV6-6 and TRBJ1-5; the D gene is possibly TRBD1 (5 bases). Trimming took off 2 bases at V and 4 bases at J, with 15 bases between the two ends. This CDR3 has 16 amino acids. Germline V gene lookup returns CDR1 MNHNY and CDR2 SVGAGI (reference sequence). In nucleotides, the CDR3 is TGTGCCAGCAGTTACGGCCCAGGGTGGGAAAATCAGCCCCAGCATTTT. It specifies CASSYGPGWENQPQHF.

This chain joins TRBV5-1 and TRBJ2-7, with D possibly being TRBD2 (5 bases). The CDR3 totals 17 residues. V was shortened by 4 bases and J by 1 base, with 21 bases between the two germline ends. Germline V gene data show CDR1 as SGHRS and CDR2 as YFSETQ. Here the CDR3 DNA reads TGCGCCAGCAGCCGAAAAATCGGGGAAACCAATTCCTACGAGCAGTACTTC. Amino acid sequence: CASSRKIGETNSYEQYF.

This clone was seen a handful of times. The genes are TRBV6-5 and TRBJ1-1; 7 nucleotides line up with TRBD1. The CDR3 has 15 residues. V shed 4 bases and J 3 bases; nucleotides not matched to a gene: 8. Looked up from germline, CDR1 is MNHEY and CDR2 is SVGAGI. CDR3 amino acids: CASSLRTGSHTEAFF. In DNA, the CDR3 is TGTGCCAGCAGTTTGAGGACAGGATCCCACACTGAAGCTTTCTTT.

The rearrangement uses TRBV4-1 and TRBJ2-6; tentatively, D is TRBD1 (6 bases). Trimming took off 3 bases at V and 4 bases at J, with 10 bases between the two ends. CDR3 size: 15 residues. Germline assignment: CDR1 MGHRA and CDR2 YSYEKL. The CDR3 loop reads CASSQDGQGANVLTF. The CDR3 region has the DNA TGCGCCAGCAGCCAGGACGGACAGGGGGCCAACGTCCTGACTTTC.

V is TRBV2 and J is TRBJ2-3; 12 bases agree with TRBD2. Germline-derived CDR1 and CDR2 are SNHLY and FYNNEI. V lost 6 bases, J lost 1 base, and 5 bases stayed unmatched. The CDR3 extends over 16 amino acids. In nucleotides, the CDR3 is TGTGCCAGCAGGGGACTAGCGGGTTGGGGCACAGATACGCAGTATTTT. Translation: CASRGLAGWGTDTQYF.

This chain joins TRBV5-6 and TRBJ1-4; tentatively, D is TRBD1 (5 bases). The germline V gene encodes CDR1 SGHDT and CDR2 YYEEEE. Trimming removed 1 base at V and 5 bases at J, with 12 bases between. The CDR3 loop spans 15 amino acids. Here the CDR3 DNA reads TGTGCCAGCAGCTTGCGAACAGGTGGAAATGAAAAACTGTTTTTT. Protein product: CASSLRTGGNEKLFF.